This T cell receptor beta chain emerged from a study of shared clonotypes between healthy human individuals. Concerning this clone: Its antigen is currently unknown.

General study results and limits: Shared clonotypes: 4.5% to 6.5% naive CD4, roughly 3.8% naive CD8, 2.3% memory CD4, over 0.3% memory CD8.

Deep level was the assay's run setting. Libraries were prepared by immunoSEQ multiplex PCR; TCRdb keeps only in-frame clonotypes and omits some of them. The table shows approximately 2.5 million clones, with roughly 93% occurring only once. There are 15 residues in the CDR3. V shed 3 bases and J 3 bases; nucleotides not matched to a gene: 4. CDR1 and CDR2 (germline): MGHRA, YSYEKL. Material for sequencing was naive CD4+ T cells from PBMCs. Subset specified: CD45RA+ positively selected. The clonotype comes from a man in his late teens or twenties in good health. Some clones in this sample may be carry-over from other donors' samples. The chain couples TRBV4-1 to TRBJ2-7, with 11 nucleotides matching TRBD2. CDR3 protein: CASSQALAGGYEQYF. The CDR3 DNA follows: TGCGCCAGCAGCCAGGCTCTAGCGGGAGGCTACGAGCAGTACTTC.